The 29 T cell receptor beta chains below all came from one sample that was sequenced in a study of shared clonotypes between healthy human individuals. Sequencing was performed with immunoSEQ multiplex PCR; in TCRdb, only in-frame clones are kept and a portion is missing. The repertoire holds approximately 700,000 clones, 55% to 85% seen once, with around 2% in the top ten. The sequenced sample consisted of memory CD4+ T cells sorted from blood. Subset of the sample: CD45RA-negative fraction. These receptor sequences come from a woman between 25 and 40 years old in good health.

The chain combines TRBV27 with TRBJ2-5; no definite D call. The germline CDR1 and CDR2 sequences are MNHEY and SMNVEV (reference sequence). The V gene lost 3 bases and the J gene lost 7 bases, with 12 bases spanning the gap. This CDR3 spans 13 amino acids. The CDR3 DNA reads TGTGCCAGCAGTTTTGGTCAAGGTGGGACCCAGTACTTC. Amino acid sequence: CASSFGQGGTQYF.

This chain joins TRBV28 and TRBJ1-5, with 7 bases aligning to TRBD1. CDR3 length equals 15 residues. Germline CDR1 MDHEN, CDR2 SYDVKM. J lost 4 bases, V lost 5 bases, and 8 bases had no gene match. CDR3 bases: TGTGCCAGCAGTATCCTGGGACAGACAAATCAGCCCCAGCATTTT. It codes for CASSILGQTNQPQHF.

This clone was observed a handful of times. The chain has TRBV29-1 and TRBJ2-1, with D hard to call. V dropped 5 bases and J dropped 0 bases, with 11 bases sitting between them. The length of the CDR3 is 14 residues. Looked up from germline, CDR1 is SQVTM and CDR2 is ANQGSEA. The CDR3 coding sequence is TGCAGCGTTCGGCTACAGAGCTCCTACAATGAGCAGTTCTTC. Amino acid sequence: CSVRLQSSYNEQFF.

This clone was recorded only once. The gene calls are TRBV5-5 and TRBJ2-4; D possibly corresponds to TRBD2 (6 bases). This CDR3 contains 16 residues. CDR1 is SGHKS, CDR2 YYEKEE, per germline (reference sequence). V was trimmed by 4 bases and J by 0 bases, leaving 14 bases between them. This CDR3 reads CASSTPMTRAKNIQYF. Written as DNA, the CDR3 is TGTGCCAGCAGCACTCCAATGACTAGAGCCAAAAACATTCAGTACTTC.

This chain uses TRBV6-6 with TRBJ1-2; D is perhaps TRBD1 (6 bases). V was shortened by 5 bases and J by 4 bases, with 17 bases between the two germline ends. This CDR3 spans 15 amino acids. Germline V gene sequence: CDR1 MNHNY, CDR2 SVGAGI (reference sequence). The CDR3 coding sequence is TGTGCCAGCAGTACGGGAGGGGGTCAGGGCTATGGCTACACCTTC. Encoded protein: CASSTGGGQGYGYTF.

The gene calls are TRBV7-2 and TRBJ2-3; D unresolved. Trimming left V 11 bases short and J 1 base short, with 19 bases between. This CDR3 comprises 15 residues. Per germline, CDR1 SGHTA and CDR2 FQGNSA. For the CDR3, the DNA is TGTGCCTCTACCCCACCTCTCCGGGGCACAGATACGCAGTATTTT. Its protein is CASTPPLRGTDTQYF.

This chain uses TRBV6-1 with TRBJ1-3, with D possibly matching TRBD1 (5 bases). V was shortened by 4 bases and J by 0 bases, with 13 bases between the two germline ends. The CDR3 contains 16 residues. Germline-derived CDR1 and CDR2 are MNHNS and SASEGT. CDR3 bases: TGTGCCAGCAGTGCCGGGACTCCATCCTCTGGAAACACCATATATTTT. Protein: CASSAGTPSSGNTIYF.

Comments on this clone: The sample holds other DNA sequences that translate to the same CDR3. The chain uses TRBV19 and TRBJ2-3; no definite D call. The CDR3 totals 16 residues. Trimming pared 3 bases from V and 0 bases from J, leaving 13 bases between. Germline V gene lookup returns CDR1 LNHDA and CDR2 SQIVND (reference sequence). The CDR3 DNA reads TGTGCCAGTAGTATTGGTCGGCGGAGTAGCACAGATACGCAGTATTTT. The encoded protein is CASSIGRRSSTDTQYF. The whole variable domain, filled in from reference TRBV19 and TRBJ2-3, reads DGGITQSPKYLFRKEGQNVTLSCEQNLNHDAMYWYRQDPGQGLRLIYYSQIVNDFQKGDIAEGYSVSREKKESFPLTVTSAQKNPTAFYLCASSIGRRSSTDTQYFGPGTRLTVL.

This chain uses TRBV7-9 with TRBJ2-2, with TRBD2 matching 9 bases. With V trimmed by 7 bases and J by 4 bases, 10 bases remained unmatched. This CDR3 contains 16 residues. Germline CDR1 is SEHNR and CDR2 is FQNEAQ (reference sequence). CDR3 nucleotide sequence: TGTGCCAGCAATAAGGCTAGCGGGACCATCACCGGGGAGCTGTTTTTT. This encodes CASNKASGTITGELFF.

This clone was observed a handful of times. Other DNA sequences in the sample encode the same CDR3. The V and J genes are TRBV7-3 and TRBJ1-1; the D is unclear. CDR3 length: 13 residues. From germline, CDR1 is SGHTA and CDR2 FQGTGA. V lost 2 bases and J 3 bases, leaving 7 bases between the germline ends. The CDR3 coding sequence is TGTGCCAGCAGCTTACAGCGGGACACTGAAGCTTTCTTT. Its translation: CASSLQRDTEAFF.

The rearrangement links TRBV5-1 to TRBJ1-1; maybe TRBD1 (6 bases). The germline V gene encodes CDR1 SGHRS and CDR2 YFSETQ. With 3 bases removed from V and 5 bases from J, the gap between germline ends came to 17 bases. This CDR3 region has 15 residues. The CDR3 sequence is CASSSSPTGLTEAFF. The CDR3 DNA follows: TGCGCCAGCAGCTCCTCTCCAACAGGGTTGACTGAAGCTTTCTTT.

The chain combines TRBV11-1 with TRBJ2-5; TRBD2 might be the D (6 bases). Trimming took off 5 bases at V and 1 base at J, with 17 bases between the two ends. Looked up from germline, CDR1 is SGHAT and CDR2 is FQDESV (reference sequence). The CDR3 contains 16 residues. The CDR3 reads CASSPSLGRGQETQYF. CDR3 bases: TGTGCCAGCAGCCCGAGCTTGGGGCGGGGCCAAGAGACCCAGTACTTC.

This clone was detected only once. As DNA, the CDR3 is TGTGCCAGTAGTCATTCCCCCCAGGGGGCTCCGAACACTGAAGCTTTCTTT. It yields the protein CASSHSPQGAPNTEAFF. The J gene is TRBJ1-1, the V gene TRBV19; 8 nucleotides align to TRBD1. Germline CDR1 reads LNHDA; CDR2 reads SQIVND (reference sequence). This CDR3 has 17 amino acids. J was trimmed by 1 base and V by 5 bases; bases with no gene match: 12.

The chain recombines TRBV5-8 with TRBJ2-7; D may be TRBD1 (5 bases). Germline V gene sequence: CDR1 SGHTS, CDR2 YDEGEE. V shed 0 bases and J shed 0 bases, with 10 bases lying between them. The CDR3 runs to 15 residues. CDR3 sequence (DNA): TGTGCCAGCAGCTTGGGGGGCGCCGGCTCCTACGAGCAGTACTTC. This gives the protein CASSLGGAGSYEQYF. Filled out from reference TRBV5-8 and TRBJ2-7, the complete variable domain reads EAGVTQSPTHLIKTRGQQATLRCSPISGHTSVYWYQQALGLGLQFLLWYDEGEERNRGNFPPRFSGRQFPNYSSELNVNALELEDSALYLCASSLGGAGSYEQYFGPGTRLTVT.

This clone has a single count. V usage is TRBV29-1 and J usage is TRBJ2-1, with 10 bases that match TRBD2. V shed 5 bases and J 2 bases; nucleotides not matched to a gene: 9. CDR1 and CDR2 from the germline V gene are SQVTM and ANQGSEA. This CDR3 spans 16 amino acids. The CDR3 coding sequence is TGCAGCGTTTTGGGGGAACTAGCGGGAACCTACAATGAGCAGTTCTTC. Residues: CSVLGELAGTYNEQFF.

The V gene is TRBV2, the J gene TRBJ2-1; unclear D gene. In germline, CDR1 is SNHLY, CDR2 FYNNEI. The ends were cut back, 8 bases at V and 2 bases at J, with 4 bases in the middle. The CDR3 is 11 residues long. CDR3 region: CASATYNEQFF. The CDR3 region has the DNA TGTGCCAGCGCCACCTACAATGAGCAGTTCTTC.

This chain joins TRBV21-1 and TRBJ2-7; the table gives TRBD2 as D, unverified against the DNA. TRBV21-1 is noted as a pseudogene. This CDR3 comprises 15 residues. The CDR3 here is CASNTVAHKAYEQYF. The CDR3, as DNA: TGTGCCAGCAACACGGTAGCGCATAAGGCCTACGAGCAGTACTTC.

This chain uses TRBV27 with TRBJ2-1; D call uncertain. Per the germline V gene, CDR1 is MNHEY and CDR2 is SMNVEV (reference sequence). Trimming took off 10 bases at V and 0 bases at J, with 13 bases between the two ends. The length of the CDR3 is 14 residues. CDR3 in DNA: TGTGCCAAGTTCAGACGGAGCTCCTACAATGAGCAGTTCTTC. Encoded protein: CAKFRRSSYNEQFF.

The chain employs TRBV15 and TRBJ2-1; 8 bases match TRBD2. The CDR3 has 16 residues. V shed 0 bases, J shed 5 bases, and the junction held 6 bases outside the gene matches. CDR1 is LNHNV and CDR2 is YYDKDF in the germline V gene (reference sequence). CDR3 protein: CATSREAGRANNEQFF. DNA of the CDR3: TGTGCCACCAGCAGAGAGGCCGGGAGGGCCAACAATGAGCAGTTCTTC.

In its sample, this clone was seen a few times. Other DNA sequences in the same sample also yield this CDR3. The chain joins TRBV7-6 to TRBJ2-5; D unresolved. The CDR3 has 14 amino acids. Germline V gene data show CDR1 as SGHVS and CDR2 as FNYEAQ. V was pared by 1 base and J by 5 bases, with 11 bases between. DNA for the CDR3: TGTGCCAGCAGCTTAGGACCGACGCGGGAGACCCAGTACTTC. Amino acids: CASSLGPTRETQYF.

The chain couples TRBV5-1 to TRBJ1-5; 7 bases agree with TRBD1. The CDR3 has 15 amino acids. CDR1 SGHRS and CDR2 YFSETQ come from the germline V gene. CDR3 nucleotides: TGCTCCCAGTGGGCAGGGGGACACAGCAATCAGCCCCAGCATTTT. Protein product: CSQWAGGHSNQPQHF.

This rearrangement joins TRBV19 to TRBJ1-1, with D possibly matching TRBD1 (5 bases). Germline values: CDR1 LNHDA, CDR2 SQIVND (reference sequence). CDR3 length: 14 amino acids. V was shortened by 5 bases and J by 3 bases, with 13 bases between the two germline ends. The CDR3 here is CASSAQGTDTEAFF. The CDR3 nucleotides read TGTGCCAGTAGTGCGCAGGGCACGGACACTGAAGCTTTCTTT.

This sequence joins TRBV4-1 and TRBJ2-5; tentatively, D is TRBD2 (6 bases). Germline values: CDR1 MGHRA, CDR2 YSYEKL. The CDR3 length is 16 residues. Trimming left V 0 bases short and J 1 base short, with 12 bases between. The CDR3 DNA follows: TGCGCCAGCAGCCAAGAGTATCGCGGGGCCCAAGAGACCCAGTACTTC. This encodes CASSQEYRGAQETQYF.

The rearrangement joins TRBV4-2 to TRBJ2-7, with 9 bases identical to TRBD2. V gave up 0 bases and J gave up 0 bases; unmatched junction bases: 12. CDR1 and CDR2 (germline): LGHNA, YNFKEQ. CDR3 length: 19 amino acids. The CDR3 DNA follows: TGTGCCAGCAGCCAAGATAGGGGTAGCGGGAGCTCTAGCTCCTACGAGCAGTACTTC. Translating it yields CASSQDRGSGSSSSYEQYF.

This clone appeared many times. The chain combines TRBV29-1 with TRBJ2-1, with 9 bases that match TRBD2. Germline values: CDR1 SQVTM, CDR2 ANQGSEA. The CDR3 consists of 15 residues. V was pared by 2 bases and J by 6 bases, with 8 bases of the junction left unmatched. This CDR3 is CSVERPLAGFNEQFF. In DNA, the CDR3 is TGCAGCGTTGAACGGCCACTAGCGGGTTTCAATGAGCAGTTCTTC.

The chain is built from TRBV7-2 and TRBJ1-1; D is uncertain. Between the trimmed V and J ends, which lost 4 bases and 8 bases, there was a span of 17 bases. Germline values: CDR1 SGHTA, CDR2 FQGNSA. This CDR3 has 14 residues. The DNA for the CDR3 is TGTGCCAGCAGCTCTAGGGCGCGTCAAGGCGAAGCTTTCTTT. Its translation is CASSSRARQGEAFF.

This clone was seen at least ten times. This rearrangement joins TRBV5-1 to TRBJ2-7; unclear D gene. This CDR3 has 16 residues. V lost 0 bases and J lost 4, with 17 bases in between. Germline values: CDR1 SGHRS, CDR2 YFSETQ. CDR3 DNA sequence: TGCGCCAGCAGCTTGGTGGCCCGAGCGCGAAAATACGAGCAGTACTTC. Its protein product is CASSLVARARKYEQYF. The full variable domain, in which reference TRBV5-1 and TRBJ2-7 provide the parts outside the CDR3, is KAGVTQTPRYLIKTRGQQVTLSCSPISGHRSVSWYQQTPGQGLQFLFEYFSETQRNKGNFPGRFSGRQFSNSRSEMNVSTLELGDSALYLCASSLVARARKYEQYFGPGTRLTVT.

This chain uses TRBV4-1 with TRBJ2-3; 11 bases agree with TRBD2. Germline lookup yields CDR1 MGHRA and CDR2 YSYEKL. This CDR3 region has 15 residues. J was trimmed by 3 bases and V by 1 base; bases with no gene match: 0. The CDR3 loop is CASSQGLAGTDTQYF. The CDR3 DNA follows: TGCGCCAGCAGCCAAGGACTAGCGGGGACAGATACGCAGTATTTT.

The J gene is TRBJ2-7, the V gene TRBV4-1, with 8 bases lining up with TRBD2. CDR3 length: 16 amino acids. The germline V gene has CDR1 MGHRA and CDR2 YSYEKL. With 1 base clipped from V and 0 bases from J, the junction kept 5 bases outside the gene matches. This CDR3 is CASSQASGLASYEQYF. CDR3 coding DNA: TGCGCCAGCAGCCAAGCTAGCGGGCTCGCCTCCTACGAGCAGTACTTC.